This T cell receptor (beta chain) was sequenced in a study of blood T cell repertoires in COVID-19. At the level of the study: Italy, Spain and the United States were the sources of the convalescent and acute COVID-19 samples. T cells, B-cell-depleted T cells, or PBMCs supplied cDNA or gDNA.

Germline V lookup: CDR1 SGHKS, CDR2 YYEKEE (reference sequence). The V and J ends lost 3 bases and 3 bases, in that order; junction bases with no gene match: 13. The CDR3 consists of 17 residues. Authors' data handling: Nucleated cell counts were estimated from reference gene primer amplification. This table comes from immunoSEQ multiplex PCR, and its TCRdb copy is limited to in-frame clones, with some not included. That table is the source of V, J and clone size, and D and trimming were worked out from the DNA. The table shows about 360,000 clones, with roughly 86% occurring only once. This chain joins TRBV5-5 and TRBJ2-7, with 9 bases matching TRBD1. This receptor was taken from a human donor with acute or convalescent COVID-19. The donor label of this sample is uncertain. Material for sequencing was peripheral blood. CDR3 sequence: CASSYGQGLQSIYEQYF. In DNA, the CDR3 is TGTGCCAGCAGCTATGGACAGGGGCTTCAATCAATCTACGAGCAGTACTTC.